Each of the 24 T cell receptor beta chains below was sequenced from the same sample in a study of T-cell memory formation after mild COVID-19. MiXCR, run by TCRdb on the 5' RACE reads, gives a single entry per CDR3 protein. The sample carries fewer than 450,000 distinct CDR3 sequences, more than 20% recorded once. Sequencing was performed on PBMCs or a T cell subset sorted from them (not recorded which). The receptors derive from an adult woman who had mild COVID-19 (a few samples of this study predate the infection). Cell type and time point are not known.

This rearrangement joins TRBV7-9 to TRBJ2-1; the D is unclear. V was cut by 1 base and J by 9 bases, with 7 bases left in between. The length of the CDR3 is 12 residues. Germline-derived CDR1 and CDR2 are SEHNR and FQNEAQ (reference sequence). Here the CDR3 DNA reads TGTGCCAGCAGCTTAGATGACGGTGAGCAGTTCTTC. The encoded protein is CASSLDDGEQFF.

The sample holds a few counts of this clonotype. The chain recombines TRBV7-9 with TRBJ1-2, with 7 bases fitting TRBD1. Germline CDR1 and CDR2: SEHNR and FQNEAQ (reference sequence). Trimming took 4 bases from V and 4 from J; bases not matched to a gene: 6. The CDR3 totals 14 residues. This chain's CDR3 is CASSSTGSSYGYTF. CDR3 nucleotides: TGTGCCAGCAGCTCGACAGGGTCCTCCTATGGCTACACCTTC. The variable domain in full, completed from reference TRBV7-9 and TRBJ1-2, reads DTGVSQNPRHKITKRGQNVTFRCDPISEHNRLYWYRQTLGQGPEFLTYFQNEAQLEKSRLLSDRFSAERPKGSFSTLEIQRTEQGDSAMYLCASSSTGSSYGYTFGSGTRLTVV.

This clonotype occurred a few times. For the CDR3, the DNA is TGTGCCAGCAGCACGACTAGCGGGGAGGCTTACGAGCAGTACTTC. The encoded protein is CASSTTSGEAYEQYF. The chain combines TRBV5-5 with TRBJ2-7; 11 bases map to TRBD2. The CDR3 covers 15 residues. Germline lookup yields CDR1 SGHKS and CDR2 YYEKEE (reference sequence). Trimming cost V 4 bases and J 4 bases; bases outside gene matches: 7.

This clonotype was detected many times. The CDR3 nucleotides read TGTGCCAGCAGTGGGGTTTCGAAAGAGCAGTACTTC. Encoded protein: CASSGVSKEQYF. The chain combines TRBV25-1 with TRBJ2-7, with no clear D. The CDR3 loop spans 12 amino acids. Trimming cost V 4 bases and J 7 bases, with 11 bases left between them. CDR1 and CDR2 from the germline V gene are MGHDK and SYGVNS.

The CDR3 region is CASSLDGASHGYTF. CDR3 bases: TGTGCCAGCAGCTTGGATGGCGCAAGCCATGGCTACACCTTC. The chain employs TRBV5-5 and TRBJ1-2; no reliable D call. V lost 0 bases to trimming and J lost 6 bases, with 12 bases between them. The CDR3 consists of 14 residues. Germline-derived CDR1 and CDR2 are SGHKS and YYEKEE (reference sequence).

The V gene is TRBV29-1, the J gene TRBJ2-7, with TRBD1 matching 7 bases. The CDR3 is made up of 14 amino acids. The germline gives CDR1 SQVTM, CDR2 ANQGSEA. With V trimmed by 8 bases and J by 2 bases, 12 bases remained unmatched. CDR3 in amino acids: CSPLSHRGAYEQYF. Written as DNA, the CDR3 is TGCAGCCCATTGAGCCACAGGGGAGCCTACGAGCAGTACTTC.

The V call is TRBV6-5, the J call TRBJ2-3; tentatively, D is TRBD2 (5 bases). CDR3 length: 15 residues. Trimming took 0 bases from V and 0 from J, leaving 7 bases between them. Per germline, CDR1 MNHEY and CDR2 SVGAGI. In DNA, the CDR3 is TGTGCCAGCAGTTACTCGGAGGACAGCACAGATACGCAGTATTTT. The encoded protein is CASSYSEDSTDTQYF.

The V call is TRBV25-1, the J call TRBJ1-2; possibly TRBD1 for D (5 bases). This CDR3 contains 13 residues. V dropped 3 bases and J dropped 8 bases, with 13 bases sitting between them. Germline V gene data show CDR1 as MGHDK and CDR2 as SYGVNS. The CDR3 is CASSEGGRQGYTF. For the CDR3, the DNA is TGTGCCAGCAGTGAGGGGGGGAGACAAGGCTACACCTTC.

This clonotype showed up just a few times. The V gene is TRBV7-2, the J gene TRBJ1-2, with 8 bases that match TRBD1. The length of the CDR3 is 14 residues. Per germline, CDR1 SGHTA and CDR2 FQGNSA. V lost 5 bases and J lost 8; bases outside the gene matches: 10. Here the CDR3 reads CASSPRMTGEGYTF. DNA for the CDR3: TGTGCCAGCAGCCCGCGTATGACAGGGGAGGGCTACACCTTC.

This clonotype has more than one count but fewer than ten. The chain uses TRBV7-9 and TRBJ2-5; TRBD1 matches 9 bases. The CDR3 has 15 residues. J was trimmed by 6 bases and V by 5 bases; bases with no gene match: 10. Germline V gene data show CDR1 as SEHNR and CDR2 as FQNEAQ (reference sequence). The CDR3 loop is CASSPSGQGLQTQYF. The CDR3 DNA sequence: TGTGCCAGCAGCCCCTCCGGACAGGGGCTACAGACCCAGTACTTC.

The J gene is TRBJ2-3, the V gene TRBV4-2; possible D gene TRBD1, 5 bases. The CDR3 loop spans 15 amino acids. Germline V gene sequence: CDR1 LGHNA, CDR2 YNFKEQ. V was clipped by 0 bases and J by 7 bases, with 14 bases between them. The CDR3 DNA reads TGTGCCAGCAGCCAAGATATGACAGTCGGAAATACGCAGTATTTT. Translation: CASSQDMTVGNTQYF.

CDR3 sequence: CASSPIPSGYNEQFF. The CDR3 DNA reads as TGTGCCAGCAGCCCCATTCCCTCGGGGTACAATGAGCAGTTCTTC. This chain connects TRBV7-6 to TRBJ2-1, with D possibly matching TRBD2 (5 bases). The CDR3 has 15 residues. The V gene's germline CDR1 is SGHVS and CDR2 FNYEAQ. Trimming left V 5 bases short and J 4 bases short, with 15 bases between.

The J gene is TRBJ1-3, the V gene TRBV5-1, with D tentatively TRBD1 (5 bases). V lost 3 bases to trimming and J lost 2 bases, with 9 bases between them. Germline V CDR1 and CDR2: SGHRS, YFSETQ. The CDR3 contains 14 residues. The CDR3 DNA reads TGCGCCAGCAGCTCCGGGACTACTGGAAACACCATATATTTT. It is translated as CASSSGTTGNTIYF. The variable domain in full, with the rest retrieved from reference TRBV5-1 and TRBJ1-3, is KAGVTQTPRYLIKTRGQQVTLSCSPISGHRSVSWYQQTPGQGLQFLFEYFSETQRNKGNFPGRFSGRQFSNSRSEMNVSTLELGDSALYLCASSSGTTGNTIYFGEGSWLTVV.

This clonotype was counted only a few times. V usage is TRBV7-2 and J usage is TRBJ1-2; the D is unclear. Germline V gene data show CDR1 as SGHTA and CDR2 as FQGNSA. Trimming stripped 5 bases from V and 5 bases from J, with 18 bases between. The CDR3 has 15 residues. The chain's CDR3 is CASSLTFSVPYGYTF. DNA for the CDR3: TGTGCCAGCAGCCTAACCTTTTCTGTCCCGTATGGCTACACCTTC.

The gene calls are TRBV12-3 or TRBV12-4 and TRBJ1-1; TRBD1 is a possible D gene (6 bases). The CDR3 is 15 amino acids. Trimming cost V 6 bases and J 1 base, with 15 bases left between them. CDR3 sequence (DNA): TGTGCCAGCAGACCTCCGGACAGTTCGAACACTGAAGCTTTCTTT. Translating gives CASRPPDSSNTEAFF.

Only a few counts were recorded for this clonotype. V gene TRBV12-3 or TRBV12-4 combines with J gene TRBJ1-2, with 7 bases lining up with TRBD1. The CDR3 loop spans 12 amino acids. V lost 5 bases to trimming and J lost 12 bases; unmatched junction nucleotides: 9. The CDR3 sequence is CASSPDRAWNTF. The CDR3 DNA follows: TGTGCCAGCAGTCCTGACAGGGCTTGGAACACCTTC.

The chain couples TRBV20-1 to TRBJ2-3, with D possibly being TRBD1 (6 bases). The CDR3 loop spans 13 amino acids. Germline values: CDR1 DFQATT, CDR2 SNEGSKA (reference sequence). V lost 3 bases and J 6 bases, leaving 13 bases between the germline ends. The CDR3 DNA reads TGCAGTGCTAGGGGACAAGTCGGCGATACGCAGTATTTT. Protein: CSARGQVGDTQYF.

The chain carries TRBV3-1 and TRBJ2-2, with D possibly TRBD2 on 6 matching bases. The CDR3 covers 18 residues. The V gene lost 3 bases and the J gene lost 2 bases, with 19 bases spanning the gap. Germline V gives CDR1 LGHDT, CDR2 YNNKEL (reference sequence). DNA for the CDR3: TGTGCCAGCAGCCAGGCCGCGGTCGGAGGGCCAAACACCGGGGAGCTGTTTTTT. Protein sequence: CASSQAAVGGPNTGELFF.

The chain links TRBV7-6 to TRBJ1-1, with 9 bases that match TRBD1. V trimming: 4 bases; J trimming: 1 base; junction bases outside the gene matches: 7. The CDR3 is 16 amino acids. The germline CDR1 and CDR2 sequences are SGHVS and FNYEAQ. The CDR3 protein is CASSYRQGGANTEAFF. CDR3 bases: TGTGCCAGCAGCTATAGACAGGGGGGAGCGAACACTGAAGCTTTCTTT. The variable domain in full, with the rest retrieved from reference TRBV7-6 and TRBJ1-1, is GAGVSQSPRYKVTKRGQDVALRCDPISGHVSLYWYRQALGQGPEFLTYFNYEAQQDKSGLPNDRFSAERPEGSISTLTIQRTEQRDSAMYRCASSYRQGGANTEAFFGQGTRLTVV.

This clonotype was observed a handful of times. V and J are TRBV7-9 and TRBJ2-7; D remains unclear. This CDR3 contains 15 residues. From germline, CDR1 is SEHNR and CDR2 FQNEAQ (reference sequence). The V end lost 1 base, the J end lost 1 base, and 11 bases lay between the germline ends. The CDR3 spells CASSLGTPWSYEQYF. CDR3 DNA sequence: TGTGCCAGCAGCTTAGGGACCCCTTGGTCCTACGAGCAGTACTTC. The full variable domain, completed using reference TRBV7-9 and TRBJ2-7, is DTGVSQNPRHKITKRGQNVTFRCDPISEHNRLYWYRQTLGQGPEFLTYFQNEAQLEKSRLLSDRFSAERPKGSFSTLEIQRTEQGDSAMYLCASSLGTPWSYEQYFGPGTRLTVT.

The V call is TRBV7-8, the J call TRBJ1-6; tentatively, D is TRBD1 (5 bases). Germline V gene lookup returns CDR1 SGHVS and CDR2 FQNEAQ. The ends were cut back, 3 bases at V and 0 bases at J, with 15 bases in the middle. CDR3 length equals 18 residues. CDR3 nucleotide sequence: TGTGCCAGCAGCTTGGACAAGGCGGAGCTCTCCTATAATTCACCCCTCCACTTT. Protein sequence: CASSLDKAELSYNSPLHF.

This clonotype has only a few counts. The DNA for the CDR3 is TGTGCCAGCAGCCGGGAGGAGAACGGGGAGCTGTTTTTT. It specifies CASSREENGELFF. The J gene is TRBJ2-2, the V gene TRBV13, with 7 bases identical to TRBD2. V lost 5 bases to trimming and J lost 7 bases; unmatched junction nucleotides: 4. The germline gives CDR1 PRHDT, CDR2 FYEKMQ (reference sequence). This CDR3 is 13 amino acids long. Supplemented by reference TRBV13 and TRBJ2-2, the full variable domain reads AAGVIQSPRHLIKEKRETATLKCYPIPRHDTVYWYQQGPGQDPQFLISFYEKMQSDKGSIPDRFSAQQFSDYHSELNMSSLELGDSALYFCASSREENGELFFGEGSRLTVL.

This chain connects TRBV12-3 or TRBV12-4 to TRBJ1-1; D is unresolved. Trimming shortened V by 6 bases and J by 1 base, and 12 bases separated the two germline ends. CDR3 length: 14 residues. This CDR3 is CASRTLMPNTEAFF. CDR3 DNA: TGTGCCAGCAGGACCCTAATGCCGAACACTGAAGCTTTCTTT.

Only a few counts were recorded for this clonotype. V gene TRBV29-1 combines with J gene TRBJ1-1, with 8 bases matching TRBD1. CDR1 SQVTM and CDR2 ANQGSEA come from the germline V gene. The J segment lost 1 base and the V segment lost 6 bases, leaving 4 bases of the junction unmatched. The CDR3 runs 13 residues. CDR3 DNA sequence: TGCAGCGTCCTGACAGGGGAGAACACTGAAGCTTTCTTT. This translates into CSVLTGENTEAFF.